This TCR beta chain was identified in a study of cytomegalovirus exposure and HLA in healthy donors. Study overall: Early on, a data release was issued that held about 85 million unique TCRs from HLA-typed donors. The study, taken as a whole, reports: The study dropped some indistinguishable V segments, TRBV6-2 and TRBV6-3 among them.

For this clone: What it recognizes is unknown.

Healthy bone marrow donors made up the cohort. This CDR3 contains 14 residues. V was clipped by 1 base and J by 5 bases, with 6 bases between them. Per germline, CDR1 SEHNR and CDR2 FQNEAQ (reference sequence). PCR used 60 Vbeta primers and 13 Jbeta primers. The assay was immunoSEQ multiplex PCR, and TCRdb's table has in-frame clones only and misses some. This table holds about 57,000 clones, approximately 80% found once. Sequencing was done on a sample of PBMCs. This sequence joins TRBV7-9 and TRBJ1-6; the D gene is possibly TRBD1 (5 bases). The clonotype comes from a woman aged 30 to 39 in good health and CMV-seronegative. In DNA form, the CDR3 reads TGTGCCAGCAGCTTAGAGGGGCATAATTCACCCCTCCACTTT. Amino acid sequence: CASSLEGHNSPLHF.